The clone carrying this T cell receptor (beta chain) has just a few counts. Antigen: not known. This specimen belongs to a study of T-cell reconstitution after alpha-beta-depleted transplantation in children. Study observations and caveats: Newly produced T cells mostly provided counts and TCRbeta diversity after one year, as hyperexpanded clones declined. Recipient T cells and thymic progenitors that survived gave rise to the high TCRbeta diversity observed at day 60 in some patients. Approximately two months post-transplant, alpha-beta T cells reportedly originated from several hundred expanded graft clones.

Unique molecular identifiers were incorporated during preparation of the TCRbeta library. Each CDR3 protein is one row after TCRdb ran MiXCR on the PCR reads. The sample lists 400,000 to 550,000 distinct CDR3 sequences, approximately 10% occurring once. The CDR3 sequence is 16 residues long. V lost 2 bases to trimming and J lost 7 bases, with 20 bases between them. J is TRBJ1-2 and V is TRBV12-3 or TRBV12-4; tentative D call: TRBD1 (5 bases). This sample comprised PBMCs, obtained before TCRalphabeta/CD19-depleted stem cell transplant. The receptor comes from a child aged 2 to 15 with inherited bone marrow failure, due to receive a stem cell transplant. This CDR3 is CASSLRGPTGKFGYTF. Here the CDR3 DNA reads TGTGCCAGCAGTTTACGGGGACCTACGGGGAAGTTTGGCTACACCTTC.